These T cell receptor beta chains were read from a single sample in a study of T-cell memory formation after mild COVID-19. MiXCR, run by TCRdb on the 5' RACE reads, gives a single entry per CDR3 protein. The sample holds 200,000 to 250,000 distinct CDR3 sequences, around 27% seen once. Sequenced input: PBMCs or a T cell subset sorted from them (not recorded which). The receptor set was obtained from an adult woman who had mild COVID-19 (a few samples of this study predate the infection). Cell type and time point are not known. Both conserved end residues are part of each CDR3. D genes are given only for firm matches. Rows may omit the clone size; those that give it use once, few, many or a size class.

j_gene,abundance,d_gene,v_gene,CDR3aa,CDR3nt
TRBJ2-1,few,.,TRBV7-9,CASSLGSGREFF,TGTGCCAGCAGCTTAGGGTCGGGGCGAGAGTTCTTC
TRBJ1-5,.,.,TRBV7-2,CASSLARDYSNQPQHF,TGTGCCAGCAGCTTAGCCAGAGACTATAGCAATCAGCCCCAGCATTTT
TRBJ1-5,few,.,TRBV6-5,CASSSWSNQPQHF,TGTGCCAGCAGTTCATGGAGCAATCAGCCCCAGCATTTT
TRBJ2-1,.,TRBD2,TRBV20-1,CSATLAIAGSYNEQFF,TGCAGTGCTACGCTCGCAATAGCGGGGTCCTACAATGAGCAGTTCTTC
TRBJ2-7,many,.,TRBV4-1,CASSSDLGYEQYF,TGCGCCAGCAGTTCCGATTTGGGCTACGAGCAGTACTTC
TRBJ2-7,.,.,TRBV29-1,CSFEQEVFYEQYF,TGCAGTTTCGAGCAGGAGGTCTTTTACGAGCAGTACTTC
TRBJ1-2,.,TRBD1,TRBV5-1,CASSRQGRVGYTF,TGCGCCAGTTCACGACAGGGGAGGGTCGGCTACACCTTC
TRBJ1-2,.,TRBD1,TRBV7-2,CASSSPTGLGYTF,TGTGCCAGCAGCTCGCCGACAGGGCTCGGCTACACCTTC
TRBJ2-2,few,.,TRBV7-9,CASSLLYAAGELFF,TGTGCCAGCAGCTTATTGTACGCCGCCGGGGAGCTGTTTTTT
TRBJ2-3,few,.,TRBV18,CASSPQLPPTDTQYF,TGTGCCAGCTCACCACAGCTCCCTCCCACAGATACGCAGTATTTT
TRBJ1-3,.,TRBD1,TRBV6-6,CASSYQGVAGNTIYF,TGTGCCAGCAGTTACCAGGGGGTAGCTGGAAACACCATATATTTT
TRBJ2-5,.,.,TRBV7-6,CASSRAGETQYF,TGTGCCAGCAGCCGAGCGGGAGAGACCCAGTACTTC
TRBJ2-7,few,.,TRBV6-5,CASRRQTGPYEQYF,TGTGCCAGCCGCCGACAGACCGGCCCCTACGAGCAGTACTTC
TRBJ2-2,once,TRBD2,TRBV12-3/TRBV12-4,CASSFYGLAENTGELFF,TGTGCCAGCAGTTTTTATGGACTAGCGGAAAACACCGGGGAGCTGTTTTTT
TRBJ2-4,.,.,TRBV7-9,CASSTTEIAKNIQYF,TGTGCCAGCAGCACCACAGAGATAGCCAAAAACATTCAGTACTTC
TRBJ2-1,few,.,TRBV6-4,CASSDSRGGDYNEQFF,TGTGCCAGCAGTGACTCGAGGGGGGGTGATTACAATGAGCAGTTCTTC
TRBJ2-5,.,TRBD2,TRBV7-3,CASSVGLAGGLAETQYF,TGTGCCAGCAGCGTGGGACTAGCGGGAGGATTAGCGGAGACCCAGTACTTC
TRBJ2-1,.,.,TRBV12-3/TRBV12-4,CASSSIGRGRYNEQFF,TGTGCCAGCAGCTCCATCGGACGGGGAAGATACAATGAGCAGTTCTTC
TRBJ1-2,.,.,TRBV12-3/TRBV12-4,CASSFGQGIYGYTF,TGTGCCAGCAGTTTCGGGCAGGGAATCTATGGCTACACCTTC
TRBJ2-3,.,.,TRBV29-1,CSVIQDSSTDTQYF,TGCAGCGTTATACAAGACTCAAGCACAGATACGCAGTATTTT
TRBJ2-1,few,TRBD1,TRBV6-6,CASSGQASYNEQFF,TGTGCCAGCAGTGGACAGGCGTCCTACAATGAGCAGTTCTTC
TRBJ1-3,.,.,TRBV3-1,CATHGGNTIYF,TGTGCCACCCATGGAGGAAACACCATATATTTT
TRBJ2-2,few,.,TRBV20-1,CSAAKGTGPGTGELFF,TGCAGTGCTGCAAAAGGGACGGGCCCGGGCACCGGGGAGCTGTTTTTT
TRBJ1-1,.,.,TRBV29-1,CSVQGGHLNTEAFF,TGCAGCGTCCAAGGGGGACACCTGAACACTGAAGCTTTCTTT
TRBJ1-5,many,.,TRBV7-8,CASSSYRVGVSNQPQHF,TGTGCCAGCAGCTCGTACAGGGTAGGGGTTTCTAATCAGCCCCAGCATTTT
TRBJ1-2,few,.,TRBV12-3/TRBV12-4,CASSLRGLYGYTF,TGTGCCAGCAGTTTAAGAGGGCTCTATGGCTACACCTTC
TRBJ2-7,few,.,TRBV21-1,CASSKGFQNYEQYF,TGTGCCAGCAGCAAAGGATTCCAGAATTACGAGCAGTACTTC
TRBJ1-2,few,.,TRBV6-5,CASTRGGFNYGYTF,TGTGCCAGCACCAGAGGGGGTTTTAACTATGGCTACACCTTC
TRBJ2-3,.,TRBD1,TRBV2,CASRDPGTGSLDTQYF,TGTGCCAGCAGGGACCCCGGGACAGGGTCCCTAGATACGCAGTATTTT
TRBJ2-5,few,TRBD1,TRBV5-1,CASSLLRGLETQYF,TGCGCCAGCAGCCTCCTAAGGGGGCTGGAGACCCAGTACTTC
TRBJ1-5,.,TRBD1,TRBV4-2,CASSQDLRQGGQPQHF,TGTGCCAGCAGCCAAGATCTAAGGCAGGGGGGTCAGCCCCAGCATTTT
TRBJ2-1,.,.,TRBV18,CASSPQSGYNEQFF,TGTGCCAGCTCACCACAATCAGGATACAATGAGCAGTTCTTC
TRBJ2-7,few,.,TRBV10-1,CASSIKDGYEQYF,TGCGCCAGCAGTATCAAGGACGGCTACGAGCAGTACTTC
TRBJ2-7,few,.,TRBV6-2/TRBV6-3,CASSYRQYEQYF,TGTGCCAGCAGTTACCGACAGTACGAGCAGTACTTC
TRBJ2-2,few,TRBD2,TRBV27,CASRLAGSNTGELFF,TGTGCCAGCCGACTAGCGGGGTCCAACACCGGGGAGCTGTTTTTT
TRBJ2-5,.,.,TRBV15,CATSRVRGQETQYF,TGTGCCACCAGCAGAGTGCGGGGCCAAGAGACCCAGTACTTC
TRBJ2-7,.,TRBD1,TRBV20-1,CSATTGTATYEQYF,TGCAGTGCAACAACCGGGACAGCGACGTACGAGCAGTACTTC
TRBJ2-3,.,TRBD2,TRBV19,CATSSLAGATDTQYF,TGTGCCACGTCATCCCTAGCGGGGGCCACAGATACGCAGTATTTT
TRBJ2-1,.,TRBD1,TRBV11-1,CASSSPGTGANEQFF,TGTGCCAGCAGCTCCCCCGGGACAGGGGCAAATGAGCAGTTCTTC
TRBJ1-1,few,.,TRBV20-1,CSARTPRGAVAEAFF,TGCAGTGCTAGGACCCCGAGAGGGGCGGTGGCTGAAGCTTTCTTT
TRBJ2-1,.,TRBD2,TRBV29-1,CSVKRAGDYNEQFF,TGCAGCGTTAAACGGGCGGGGGACTACAATGAGCAGTTCTTC
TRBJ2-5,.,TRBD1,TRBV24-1,CATSDGPGQGSETQYF,TGTGCCACCAGTGATGGACCGGGACAGGGATCAGAGACCCAGTACTTC
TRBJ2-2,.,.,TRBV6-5,CASRSRAPGTGELFF,TGTGCCAGCAGGAGCCGGGCCCCCGGGACCGGGGAGCTGTTTTTT
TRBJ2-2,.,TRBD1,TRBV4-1,CASSQGTGVFGELFF,TGCGCCAGCAGCCAAGGGACAGGGGTATTCGGGGAGCTGTTTTTT
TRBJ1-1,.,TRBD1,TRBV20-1,CSASPGQGASEAFF,TGCAGTGCTAGCCCAGGACAGGGGGCATCTGAAGCTTTCTTT
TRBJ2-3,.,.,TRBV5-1,CASSWQGYGTDTQYF,TGCGCCAGCAGCTGGCAGGGGTACGGCACAGATACGCAGTATTTT
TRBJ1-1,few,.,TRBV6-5,CASIQRGLNTEAFF,TGTGCCAGCATTCAACGAGGGTTGAACACTGAAGCTTTCTTT
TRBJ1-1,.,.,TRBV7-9,CASSLSQIEAFF,TGTGCCAGCAGCTTAAGTCAAATTGAAGCTTTCTTT
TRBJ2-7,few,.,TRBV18,CASSPRETGISYEQYF,TGTGCCAGCTCACCAAGAGAAACAGGGATTTCCTACGAGCAGTACTTC
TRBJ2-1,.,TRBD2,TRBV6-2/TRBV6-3,CASSPTSGMEFNEQFF,TGTGCCAGCAGTCCGACTAGCGGGATGGAGTTCAATGAGCAGTTCTTC
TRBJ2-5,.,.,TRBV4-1,CASSQGERLYQETQYF,TGCGCCAGCAGCCAAGGCGAGCGGTTGTACCAAGAGACCCAGTACTTC
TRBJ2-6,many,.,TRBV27,CASSLYAPVSSGANVLTF,TGTGCCAGCAGTTTATATGCGCCAGTTTCCTCTGGGGCCAACGTCCTGACTTTC
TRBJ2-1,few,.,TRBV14,CASSQARDEQFF,TGTGCCAGCAGCCAAGCCAGGGATGAGCAGTTCTTC